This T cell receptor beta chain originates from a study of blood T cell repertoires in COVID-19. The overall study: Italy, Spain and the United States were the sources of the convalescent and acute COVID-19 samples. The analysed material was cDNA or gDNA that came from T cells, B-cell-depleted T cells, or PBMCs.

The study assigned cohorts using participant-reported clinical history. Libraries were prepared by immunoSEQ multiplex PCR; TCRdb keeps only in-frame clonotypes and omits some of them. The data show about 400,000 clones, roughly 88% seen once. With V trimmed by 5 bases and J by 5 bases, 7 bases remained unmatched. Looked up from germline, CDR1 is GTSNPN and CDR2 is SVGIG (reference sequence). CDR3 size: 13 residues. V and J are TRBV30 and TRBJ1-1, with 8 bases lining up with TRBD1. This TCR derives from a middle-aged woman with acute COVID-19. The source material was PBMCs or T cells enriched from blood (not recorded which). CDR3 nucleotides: TGTGCCTGGGACAGGGGATTGAGGACTGAAGCTTTCTTT. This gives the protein CAWDRGLRTEAFF.